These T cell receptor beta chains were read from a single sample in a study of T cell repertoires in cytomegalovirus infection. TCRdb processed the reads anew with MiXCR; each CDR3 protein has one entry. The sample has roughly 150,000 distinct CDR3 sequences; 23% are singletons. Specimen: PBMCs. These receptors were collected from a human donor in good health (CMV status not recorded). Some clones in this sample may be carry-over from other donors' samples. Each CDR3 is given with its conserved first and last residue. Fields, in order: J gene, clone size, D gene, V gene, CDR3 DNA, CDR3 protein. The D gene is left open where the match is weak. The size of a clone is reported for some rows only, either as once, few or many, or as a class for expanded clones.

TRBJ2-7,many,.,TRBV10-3,TGTGCCACAACTAGTGGTTCCTACGAGCAGTACTTC,CATTSGSYEQYF
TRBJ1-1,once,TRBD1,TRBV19,TGTGCCAGTAGTATAGATAGTCTCGGGACAGCTGATGAAGCTTTCTTT,CASSIDSLGTADEAFF
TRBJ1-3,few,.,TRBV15,TGTGCCACCAGCAGCCGACGGGGAAACACCATATATTTT,CATSSRRGNTIYF
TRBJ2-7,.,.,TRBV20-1,TGCAGTGCGCAGGGACCAAACTACGAGCAGTACTTC,CSAQGPNYEQYF
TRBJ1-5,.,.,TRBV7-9,TGTGCCAGCAGCTTAGCGGACGCCATCGGCAATCAGCCCCAGCATTTT,CASSLADAIGNQPQHF
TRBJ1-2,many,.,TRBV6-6,TGTGCCAGCAGTTACTCGGACATTGGGGGCTACACCTTC,CASSYSDIGGYTF
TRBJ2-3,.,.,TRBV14,TGTGCCAGCAGCCCAATAGTTGGGGATACGCAGTATTTT,CASSPIVGDTQYF
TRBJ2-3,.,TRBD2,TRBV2,TGTGCCAGCAGTGAAATCGGGGCGGGAGGAACAGATACGCAGTATTTT,CASSEIGAGGTDTQYF
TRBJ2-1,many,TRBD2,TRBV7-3,TGTGCCAGCAGCTTAACTACCACTAGCGGGAGTGCAAATGAGCAGTTCTTC,CASSLTTTSGSANEQFF
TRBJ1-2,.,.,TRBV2,TGTGCCAGCAGTGACAGGGGCTTCAACTATGGCTACACCTTC,CASSDRGFNYGYTF
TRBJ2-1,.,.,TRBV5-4,TGTGCCAGCAGTAATGGCGGGCCTAACAATGAGCAGTTCTTC,CASSNGGPNNEQFF
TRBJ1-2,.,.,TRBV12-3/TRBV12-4,TGTGCCAGCAGCCGACGACAGGTTGATGGCTACACCTTC,CASSRRQVDGYTF
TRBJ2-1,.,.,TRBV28,TGTGCCAGCAGTTTGGAGGGTAGCCGCACCGAGCAGTTCTTC,CASSLEGSRTEQFF
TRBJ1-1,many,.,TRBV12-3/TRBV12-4,TGTGCCAGCATCCCGACGGGGGCGCGCACTGAAGCTTTCTTT,CASIPTGARTEAFF
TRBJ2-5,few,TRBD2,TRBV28,TGTGCCAGCAGTCGGACTAGCGGGGAAGAGACCCAGTACTTC,CASSRTSGEETQYF
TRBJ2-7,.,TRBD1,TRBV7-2,TGTGCCAGCAGCCTCTCGGACAGGGGAATCTACGAGCAGTACTTC,CASSLSDRGIYEQYF
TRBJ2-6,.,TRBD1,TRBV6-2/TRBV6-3,TGTGCCAGCCGGGACAGGGGAGGCTCTGGGGCCAACGTCCTGACTTTC,CASRDRGGSGANVLTF
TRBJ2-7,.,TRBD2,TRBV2,TGTGCCGGCCGGGACTATCGATACGAGCAGTACTTC,CAGRDYRYEQYF
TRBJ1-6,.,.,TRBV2,TGTGCCAGCAGTGCGGGGCGTGGATCACCCCTCCACTTT,CASSAGRGSPLHF
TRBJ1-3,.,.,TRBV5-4,TGTGCCAGCAGCCCGGGACAAGGAAAATCTGGAAACACCATATATTTT,CASSPGQGKSGNTIYF
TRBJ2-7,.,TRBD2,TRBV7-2,TGTGCCAGCAGCTTAGCGAGGACTAGCAGGCAGTACGAGCAGTACTTC,CASSLARTSRQYEQYF
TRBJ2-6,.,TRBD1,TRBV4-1,TGCGCCAGCAGCCCGGGACAGGGGTCTGGGGCCAACGTCCTGACTTTC,CASSPGQGSGANVLTF
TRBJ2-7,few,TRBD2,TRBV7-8,TGTGCCAGCAGCCTCCTCGGACTAGCGGCCAGCTACGAGCAGTACTTC,CASSLLGLAASYEQYF
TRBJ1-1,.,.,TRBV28,TGTGCCAGCATCCTAGGTGGGGTGAACACTGAAGCTTTCTTT,CASILGGVNTEAFF
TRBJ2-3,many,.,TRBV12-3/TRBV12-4,TGTGCCAGCAGTTTTTCTGGGTGGGATACGCAGTATTTT,CASSFSGWDTQYF
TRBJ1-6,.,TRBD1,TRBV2,TGTGCCAGCAGTCTGGACAGGGTGTCTAATTCACCCCTCCACTTT,CASSLDRVSNSPLHF
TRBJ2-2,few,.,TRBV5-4,TGTGCCAGCAGCTTGACAAGTCCGGGCACCGGGGAGCTGTTTTTT,CASSLTSPGTGELFF
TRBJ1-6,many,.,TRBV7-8,TGTGCCAGCAGCTCAAACAGGGAGAGGCCCCTCCACTTT,CASSSNRERPLHF
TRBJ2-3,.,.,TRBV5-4,TGTGCCAGCAGCTTGGATGGGGGGCTTCGCACAGATACGCAGTATTTT,CASSLDGGLRTDTQYF
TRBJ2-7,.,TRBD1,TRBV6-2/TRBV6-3,TGTGCCAGCAGTTACCCTTGGACAGGTAGCTACGAGCAGTACTTC,CASSYPWTGSYEQYF
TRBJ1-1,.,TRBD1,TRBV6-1,TGTGCCACATCCCCCGGGGACAGACCCTTGGGCTCTGAAGCTTTCTTT,CATSPGDRPLGSEAFF
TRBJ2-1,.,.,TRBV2,TGTGCCAGCAGTGAAAGTCGGTCGTACAATGAGCAGTTCTTC,CASSESRSYNEQFF
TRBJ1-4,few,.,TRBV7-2,TGTGCCAGCAGCTTAATCGGGGCAGGCGAAAAACTGTTTTTT,CASSLIGAGEKLFF
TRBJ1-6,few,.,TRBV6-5,TGTGCCAGCAGTTACGAGCTCGCGGCTAATTCACCCCTCCACTTT,CASSYELAANSPLHF
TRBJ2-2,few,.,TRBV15,TGTGCCACCAGCAGACAGGGAAGGGGGGAGGAGCTGTTTTTT,CATSRQGRGEELFF
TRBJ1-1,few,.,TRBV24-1,TGTGCCACCAGTGATGGGGGGGGAAGAACTGAAGCTTTCTTT,CATSDGGGRTEAFF
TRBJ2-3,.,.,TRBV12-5,TGTGCTAGTGGTTTGGGTACTGTAGATACGCAGTATTTT,CASGLGTVDTQYF
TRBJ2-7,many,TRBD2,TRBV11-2,TGTGCCAGCAGGACTAGCCCCTCCTACGAGCAGTACTTC,CASRTSPSYEQYF
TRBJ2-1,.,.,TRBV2,TGTGCCAGCAGTGAACAGCAAGCGGGTGAGCAGTTCTTC,CASSEQQAGEQFF
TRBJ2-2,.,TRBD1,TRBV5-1,TGCGCCAGCAGCTTGAGGCAGGGGGCCATGAACACCGGGGAGCTGTTTTTT,CASSLRQGAMNTGELFF
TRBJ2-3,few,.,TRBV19,TGTGCCAGTAAAAACGACCCTAGCACAGATACGCAGTATTTT,CASKNDPSTDTQYF
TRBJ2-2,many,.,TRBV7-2,TGTGCCAGCAGCTTAGGGTCCAGCGGCTTGACCGGGGAGCTGTTTTTT,CASSLGSSGLTGELFF
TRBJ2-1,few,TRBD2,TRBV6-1,TGTGCCAGCAGTAGGACTAGCGGGAGGGCCCGATACAATGAGCAGTTCTTC,CASSRTSGRARYNEQFF
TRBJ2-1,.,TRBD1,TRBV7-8,TGTGCCAGCAGCCGGGACAGGATGAATGAGCAGTTCTTC,CASSRDRMNEQFF
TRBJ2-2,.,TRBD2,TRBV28,TGTGCCAGCAAAGGTAGCGGGTTCACCGGGGAGCTGTTTTTT,CASKGSGFTGELFF
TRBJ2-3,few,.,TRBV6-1,TGTGCCAGCACCGACTTGAGCACAGATACGCAGTATTTT,CASTDLSTDTQYF
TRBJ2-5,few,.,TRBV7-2,TGTGCCAGCAGCCCCCGGAAGGGGGGGGAAGAGACCCAGTACTTC,CASSPRKGGEETQYF
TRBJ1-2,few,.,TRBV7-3,TGTGCCAGCAGCTTACCCCGTGAGGGAGAGAAGTATGGCTACACCTTC,CASSLPREGEKYGYTF
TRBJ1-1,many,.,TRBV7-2,TGTGCCAGCAGCTCGTCAGGGTACAATGAAGCTTTCTTT,CASSSSGYNEAFF
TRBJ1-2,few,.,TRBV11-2,TGTGCCAGCAGCTTAGAAATAGACTATGGCTACACCTTC,CASSLEIDYGYTF
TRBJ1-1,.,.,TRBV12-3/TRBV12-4,TGTGCCAGTATATCGGGCCGCGGCACTGAAGCTTTCTTT,CASISGRGTEAFF
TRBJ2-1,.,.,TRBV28,TGTGCCAGCAGTTTTCGTGAAGATGAGCAGTTCTTC,CASSFREDEQFF
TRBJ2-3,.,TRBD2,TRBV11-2,TGTGCCAGCAGCTTCACGACTAGCGGGAGGACAGATACGCAGTATTTT,CASSFTTSGRTDTQYF
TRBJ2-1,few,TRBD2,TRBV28,TGTGCCAGCAGTCTCCACCTAGCGGGAGTGAGCAATGAGCAGTTCTTC,CASSLHLAGVSNEQFF
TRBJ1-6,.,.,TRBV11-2,TGTGCCAGCAGCTTATCGGGACTGTCCAATTCACCCCTCCACTTT,CASSLSGLSNSPLHF
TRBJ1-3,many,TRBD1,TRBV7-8,TGTGCCAGCAGCTTAAGCCCGACAGGGGTCATGGCTCACTCTGGAAACACCATATATTTT,CASSLSPTGVMAHSGNTIYF
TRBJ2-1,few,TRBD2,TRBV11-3,TGTGCCAGCAGCTTAGAGGGACTAGCGTCTGAGCAGTTCTTC,CASSLEGLASEQFF
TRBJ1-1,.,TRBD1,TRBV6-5,TGTGCCAGCAGTTACTCGGGACAGGGGGCTACTGAAGCTTTCTTT,CASSYSGQGATEAFF
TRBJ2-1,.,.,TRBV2,TGTGCCAACAGTGAAGGCCCGTATGAGCAGTTCTTC,CANSEGPYEQFF
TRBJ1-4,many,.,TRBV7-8,TGTGCCAGCAGCGTGAGGGGATCGGGTGAAAAACTGTTTTTT,CASSVRGSGEKLFF